This T cell receptor (beta chain) originates from a study of cytomegalovirus exposure and HLA in healthy donors. Study-level results: Later on, analysis showed that most CMV-associated TCR beta chains appeared to be HLA-restricted.

This PCR relied on a set of 60 Vbeta primers and 13 Jbeta primers. Sequencing used immunoSEQ multiplex PCR; TCRdb keeps in-frame clones, though not all of them. The profile shows roughly 140,000 clones, 65% to 85% of them singletons. A note on this clone: The antigen is unknown. The junction does not match germline at one end; this may be a read error.

This CDR3 is 18 amino acids long. Germline CDR1 is MDHEN and CDR2 is SYDVKM. The TCR comes from a male donor in good health and CMV-seronegative. The genes are TRBV28 and TRBJ1-2, with D perhaps TRBD1 (6 bases). Sequencing input: PBMCs. The CDR3 loop reads CATEGVQGRPLFSYGYTF. CDR3 in DNA: TGCGCCACAGAGGGGGTACAGGGCCGCCCTTTGTTTTCCTATGGCTACACCTTC.